The clone carrying this T cell receptor (beta chain) has at least ten counts. The data stem from a study of blood T cells in healthy people across ages. For the second PCR, which ran for about 6 to 11 cycles, a sample-barcoded 5' primer and a J-beta primer mix were used. TCRdb re-called the 5' RACE reads with MiXCR, one entry per CDR3 protein. Of some 900,000 distinct CDR3 sequences detected, more than 25% appear once; the ten largest clones hold around 15%. V was shortened by 6 bases and J by 0 bases, with 18 bases between the two germline ends. The CDR3 has 18 amino acids. The gene calls are TRBV12-3 or TRBV12-4 and TRBJ2-6; D is undetermined. The TCR originated in a woman older than 75 in good health. Input material: blood. The CDR3 is CASSRLTISDSGANVLTF. The CDR3 DNA is TGTGCCAGCAGCCGCCTAACAATATCTGACTCTGGGGCCAACGTCCTGACTTTC.